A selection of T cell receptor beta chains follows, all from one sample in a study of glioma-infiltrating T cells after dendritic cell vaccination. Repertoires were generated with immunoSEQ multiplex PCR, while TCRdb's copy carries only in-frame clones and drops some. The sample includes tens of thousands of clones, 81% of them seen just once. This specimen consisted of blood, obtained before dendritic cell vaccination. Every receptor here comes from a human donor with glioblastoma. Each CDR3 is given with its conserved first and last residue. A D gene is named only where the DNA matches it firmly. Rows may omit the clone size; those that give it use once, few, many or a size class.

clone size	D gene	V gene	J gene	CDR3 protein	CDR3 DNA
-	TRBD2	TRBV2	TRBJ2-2	CASRALAGVANTGELFF	TGTGCCAGCAGGGCGCTAGCGGGCGTCGCGAACACCGGGGAGCTGTTTTTT
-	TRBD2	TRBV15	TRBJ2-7	CATSNPRLAGVSYEQYF	TGTGCCACCAGCAACCCAAGACTAGCGGGGGTAAGCTACGAGCAGTACTTC
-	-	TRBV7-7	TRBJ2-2	CASSPLLTGELFF	TGTGCCAGCAGCCCACTGTTGACCGGGGAGCTGTTTTTT
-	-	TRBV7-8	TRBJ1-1	CASLGGAEAFF	TGTGCCAGCCTGGGAGGAGCTGAAGCTTTCTTT
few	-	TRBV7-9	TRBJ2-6	CASSLGGQVTSLGANVLTF	TGTGCCAGCAGCTTAGGGGGCCAGGTTACCTCTCTGGGGGCCAACGTCCTGACTTTC
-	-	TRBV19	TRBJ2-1	CASSQLSGTRNEQFF	TGTGCCAGTAGCCAGCTATCGGGAACTCGGAATGAGCAGTTCTTC
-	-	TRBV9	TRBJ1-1	CASSVGQLNTEAFF	TGTGCCAGCAGCGTAGGACAGCTAAACACTGAAGCTTTCTTT
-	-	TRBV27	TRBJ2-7	CASSLVMPGVSYEQYF	TGTGCCAGCAGTTTAGTTATGCCAGGCGTGTCCTACGAGCAGTACTTC
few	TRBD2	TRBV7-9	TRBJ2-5	CASSPGTRETQYF	TGTGCCAGCAGCCCCGGGACTAGAGAGACCCAGTACTTC
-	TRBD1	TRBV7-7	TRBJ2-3	CASSSLGQGSQYF	TGTGCCAGCAGCTCCCTAGGACAGGGTTCGCAGTATTTT
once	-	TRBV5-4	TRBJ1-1	CASSLDRQNTEAFF	TGTGCCAGCAGCTTGGACAGACAGAACACTGAAGCTTTCTTT
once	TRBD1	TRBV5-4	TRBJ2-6	CASSFPGQGVSGANVLTF	TGTGCCAGCAGCTTTCCCGGACAGGGGGTCTCTGGGGCCAACGTCCTGACTTTC
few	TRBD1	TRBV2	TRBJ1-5	CASSGARGEPQHF	TGTGCCAGCAGTGGGGCCAGGGGGGAGCCCCAGCATTTT
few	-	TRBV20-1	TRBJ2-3	CSALDSPAQYF	TGCAGTGCCCTTGACTCTCCGGCGCAGTATTTT
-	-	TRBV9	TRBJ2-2	CASSVQVTGELFF	TGTGCCAGCAGCGTACAGGTCACCGGGGAGCTGTTTTTT
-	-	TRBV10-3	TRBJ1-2	CAISESISGYGYTF	TGTGCCATCAGTGAGTCGATTTCAGGCTATGGCTACACCTTC
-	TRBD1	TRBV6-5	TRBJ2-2	CASRTTGISTGELFF	TGTGCCAGCAGGACGACAGGGATTAGCACCGGGGAGCTGTTTTTT
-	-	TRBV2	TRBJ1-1	CASSEGGGTTEAFF	TGTGCCAGCAGTGAAGGGGGGGGGACCACTGAAGCTTTCTTT
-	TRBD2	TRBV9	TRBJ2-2	CASSVGAGGTGELFF	TGTGCCAGCAGCGTAGGAGCGGGGGGCACCGGGGAGCTGTTTTTT
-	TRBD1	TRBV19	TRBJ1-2	CASRIKGAPIYGYTF	TGTGCCAGTAGGATCAAGGGGGCGCCGATCTATGGCTACACCTTC
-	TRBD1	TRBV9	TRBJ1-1	CASSATTGTPEAFF	TGTGCCAGCAGCGCTACGACAGGGACCCCTGAAGCTTTCTTT
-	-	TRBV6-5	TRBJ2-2	CASRLDTNTGELFF	TGTGCCAGCAGACTCGATACGAACACCGGGGAGCTGTTTTTT
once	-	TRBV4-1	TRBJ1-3	CASSQADSSGNTIYF	TGCGCCAGCAGCCAAGCGGACTCATCTGGAAACACCATATATTTT
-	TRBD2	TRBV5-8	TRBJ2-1	CASSSWTSGDPYNEQFF	TGTGCCAGCAGCTCGTGGACTAGCGGGGACCCTTACAATGAGCAGTTCTTC
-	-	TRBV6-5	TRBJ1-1	CASSYTGATEAFF	TGTGCCAGCAGTTATACAGGCGCCACTGAAGCTTTCTTT
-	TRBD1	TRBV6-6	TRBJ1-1	CASSLDRGGTEAFF	TGTGCCAGCAGTTTGGACAGGGGAGGCACTGAAGCTTTCTTT
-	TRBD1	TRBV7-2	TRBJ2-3	CASSEGQYSTDTQYF	TGTGCCAGCAGCGAGGGACAGTATAGCACAGATACGCAGTATTTT
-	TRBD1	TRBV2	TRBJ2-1	CASSRDRSYNEQFF	TGTGCCAGCAGCCGGGACAGGTCCTACAATGAGCAGTTCTTC
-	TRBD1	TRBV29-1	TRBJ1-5	CSVSGGAGQPQHF	TGCAGCGTCTCAGGGGGCGCGGGACAGCCCCAGCATTTT
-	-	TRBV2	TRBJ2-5	CASSEFFRESGETQYF	TGTGCCAGCAGTGAGTTTTTCCGAGAATCCGGGGAGACCCAGTACTTC
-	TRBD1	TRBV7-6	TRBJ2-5	CASSSMTGGTQYF	TGTGCCAGCAGCTCCATGACAGGGGGGACCCAGTACTTC
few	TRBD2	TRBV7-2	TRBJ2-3	CASSLAASGGLSTDTQYF	TGTGCCAGCAGCTTAGCGGCTAGCGGGGGCCTCAGCACAGATACGCAGTATTTT
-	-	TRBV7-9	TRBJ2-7	CASSSVGREAYEQYF	TGTGCCAGCAGCTCAGTTGGAAGGGAGGCCTACGAGCAGTACTTC
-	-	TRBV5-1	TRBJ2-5	CASSPQGAGRETQYF	TGCGCCAGCAGCCCGCAGGGGGCCGGGAGGGAGACCCAGTACTTC
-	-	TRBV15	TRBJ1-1	CATSGGLLGNTEAFF	TGTGCCACCAGCGGGGGACTTTTGGGGAACACTGAAGCTTTCTTT